This TCR beta chain was sequenced during a study of T-cell reconstitution after alpha-beta-depleted transplantation in children. General study results and limits: Diversity of TCRbeta at day 60 was high in some patients, arising from surviving recipient T cells and thymic progenitors. Most T-cell counts and diversity one year after the transplant came from T cells that were newly produced. Expanded clones from the graft, numbering several hundred, reportedly supplied alpha-beta T cells about two months after transplant.

This clonotype was detected only a few times. The antigen is undetermined. Preparation of the TCRbeta library involved a method that used unique molecular identifiers. TCRdb called the PCR reads again in MiXCR, with one record for every CDR3 protein. Of roughly 310,000 distinct CDR3 sequences listed, approximately 23% are singletons. The specimen was PBMCs, mostly from graft donor cells, collected 180 days after TCRalphabeta/CD19-depleted stem cell transplant. The receptor comes from a male patient younger than 18 who had a stem cell transplant for acute lymphoblastic leukemia, so the T cells may come from the graft donor.

The CDR3 protein is CASSLGANQGETQYF. The CDR3 DNA reads TGCGCCAGCAGCTTGGGGGCAAACCAGGGAGAGACCCAGTACTTC. The chain employs TRBV5-1 and TRBJ2-5, with a possible D match to TRBD1 (5 bases). CDR1 is SGHRS and CDR2 is YFSETQ in the germline V gene. This CDR3 spans 15 amino acids. V lost 0 bases, J lost 4 bases, and 13 bases lay in between. Full variable domain (rest looked up from reference TRBV5-1 and TRBJ2-5): KAGVTQTPRYLIKTRGQQVTLSCSPISGHRSVSWYQQTPGQGLQFLFEYFSETQRNKGNFPGRFSGRQFSNSRSEMNVSTLELGDSALYLCASSLGANQGETQYFGPGTRLLVL.